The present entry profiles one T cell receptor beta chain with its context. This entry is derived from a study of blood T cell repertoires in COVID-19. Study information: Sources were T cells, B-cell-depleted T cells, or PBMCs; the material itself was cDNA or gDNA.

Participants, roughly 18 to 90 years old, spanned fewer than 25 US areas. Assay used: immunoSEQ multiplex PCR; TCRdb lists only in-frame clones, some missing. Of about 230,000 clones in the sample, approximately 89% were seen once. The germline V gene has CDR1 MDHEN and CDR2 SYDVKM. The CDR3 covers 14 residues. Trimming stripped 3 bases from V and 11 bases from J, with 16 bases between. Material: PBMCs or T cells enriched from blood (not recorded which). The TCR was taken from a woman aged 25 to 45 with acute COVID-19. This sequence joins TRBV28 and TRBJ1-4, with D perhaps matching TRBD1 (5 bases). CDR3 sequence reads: CASSFLGPRSKLFF. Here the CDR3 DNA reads TGTGCCAGCAGTTTTTTGGGGCCACGCAGCAAACTGTTTTTT.